These T cell receptor beta chains were read from a single sample in a study of response to subunit inactivated influenza vaccine. From the RT-PCR reads, TCRdb called clonotypes with MiXCR, one entry per CDR3 protein. Among about 540,000 distinct CDR3 sequences listed, less than 25% were seen once. Another study also made use of these data, one on T cells expressing NK-cell markers.

This specimen was CD4+ T cells sorted from PBMCs, taken roughly 12 days after vaccination. The receptors shown here come from a man aged 50 to 60 who received an inactivated influenza vaccine. Each CDR3 is given with its conserved first and last residue. The D gene is left open where the match is weak. The size of a clone is reported for some rows only, either as once, few or many, or as a class for expanded clones.

size: many; J: TRBJ2-5; D: .; V: TRBV5-1; DNA: TGCGCCAGCAGCTTCCAAGGGGAAGAGACCCAGTACTTC; CDR3: CASSFQGEETQYF
size: .; J: TRBJ2-1; D: .; V: TRBV5-5; DNA: TGTGCCAGCAGCGTATCGACTAGAGTCAATGAGCAGTTCTTC; CDR3: CASSVSTRVNEQFF
size: .; J: TRBJ2-1; D: TRBD2; V: TRBV11-2; DNA: TGTGCCAGCAGCTTAGGCGGGACTAGCGGGTTCTACAATGAGCAGTTCTTC; CDR3: CASSLGGTSGFYNEQFF
size: .; J: TRBJ2-1; D: .; V: TRBV12-5; DNA: TGTGCTAGTATGGGAGAGTTTAGGGATGAGCAGTTCTTC; CDR3: CASMGEFRDEQFF
size: few; J: TRBJ1-2; D: .; V: TRBV7-9; DNA: TGTGCCAGCAGCTGGGGGGCAGAAAACTATGGCTACACCTTC; CDR3: CASSWGAENYGYTF
size: .; J: TRBJ2-1; D: .; V: TRBV7-9; DNA: TGTGCCAGCAGCTTAAAAGTGGTTTCTTCCTACAATGAGCAGTTCTTC; CDR3: CASSLKVVSSYNEQFF
size: few; J: TRBJ2-7; D: .; V: TRBV5-1; DNA: TGCGCCAGCAGCTTGCTTGGCAGGACATACGAGCAGTACTTC; CDR3: CASSLLGRTYEQYF
size: few; J: TRBJ2-3; D: TRBD2; V: TRBV15; DNA: TGTGCCACCAGCATCCGAGCGGGAGGGCTCGGTACGCAGTATTTT; CDR3: CATSIRAGGLGTQYF
size: .; J: TRBJ2-5; D: .; V: TRBV29-1; DNA: TGCAGCGTTGAAGATCCGAACACTAGAGAGACCCAGTACTTC; CDR3: CSVEDPNTRETQYF
size: few; J: TRBJ2-7; D: .; V: TRBV4-1; DNA: TGCGCCAGCAGCCTATCGGGACTCTACTACGAGCAGTACTTC; CDR3: CASSLSGLYYEQYF
size: .; J: TRBJ1-3; D: .; V: TRBV18; DNA: TGTGCCAGCTCACCAACCCAGCCTGGAAACACCATATATTTT; CDR3: CASSPTQPGNTIYF
size: .; J: TRBJ2-2; D: .; V: TRBV20-1; DNA: TGCAGTGCTAGAGATATGGGCCCCCGGGGCCGCGGGGAGCTGTTTTTT; CDR3: CSARDMGPRGRGELFF
size: few; J: TRBJ2-5; D: .; V: TRBV18; DNA: TGTGCCAGCTCAATCTCGGCCGGTGACCAGTACTTC; CDR3: CASSISAGDQYF
size: .; J: TRBJ2-5; D: .; V: TRBV29-1; DNA: TGCAGCGTTGAAGACCCGGGGACCCTGTACCAAGAGACCCAGTACTTC; CDR3: CSVEDPGTLYQETQYF
size: few; J: TRBJ2-3; D: TRBD2; V: TRBV5-1; DNA: TGCGCCAGCAGGTCCGGGGGGGCCCTAGATACGCAGTATTTT; CDR3: CASRSGGALDTQYF
size: few; J: TRBJ2-7; D: TRBD2; V: TRBV14; DNA: TGTGCCAGCAGCCACGTCGCAGGACTAGAGTACGAGCAGTACTTC; CDR3: CASSHVAGLEYEQYF
size: few; J: TRBJ2-1; D: TRBD1; V: TRBV28; DNA: TGTGCCAGCAGTCCACCGACAGGGTACAATGAGCAGTTCTTC; CDR3: CASSPPTGYNEQFF
size: few; J: TRBJ1-2; D: .; V: TRBV12-3/TRBV12-4; DNA: TGTGCCAGCATCCCGGACCCTAACTATGGCTACACCTTC; CDR3: CASIPDPNYGYTF
size: few; J: TRBJ2-5; D: .; V: TRBV20-1; DNA: TGCAGTGCTAGAGATGCGACCCAAGAGACCCAGTACTTC; CDR3: CSARDATQETQYF
size: many; J: TRBJ1-5; D: .; V: TRBV7-2; DNA: TGTGCCAGCAGCCCCTCACGAAATCAGCCCCAGCATTTT; CDR3: CASSPSRNQPQHF
size: .; J: TRBJ1-1; D: .; V: TRBV15; DNA: TGTGCCACCAGCAGAGGTTGGGATTGGGAGGGTATGAACACTGAAGCTTTCTTT; CDR3: CATSRGWDWEGMNTEAFF
size: .; J: TRBJ1-5; D: .; V: TRBV18; DNA: TGTGCCAGCTCACCAGATCAGAATCAGCCCCAGCATTTT; CDR3: CASSPDQNQPQHF
size: .; J: TRBJ2-5; D: TRBD2; V: TRBV5-1; DNA: TGCGCCAGCAGCTTGTTCCCTAGCGGGGGGAACCAAGAGACCCAGTACTTC; CDR3: CASSLFPSGGNQETQYF
size: few; J: TRBJ1-1; D: TRBD1; V: TRBV5-1; DNA: TGCGCCAGCAGCTTGGGAGACAGGGGAGAAACTGAAGCTTTCTTT; CDR3: CASSLGDRGETEAFF
size: .; J: TRBJ2-2; D: .; V: TRBV5-1; DNA: TGCGCCAGCAGCTTCGGCGGGGCGACCGGGGAGCTGTTTTTT; CDR3: CASSFGGATGELFF
size: .; J: TRBJ2-7; D: TRBD1; V: TRBV20-1; DNA: TGCAGTGCTCGAGGACAGGGTTTTGAGCAGTACTTC; CDR3: CSARGQGFEQYF
size: few; J: TRBJ2-7; D: .; V: TRBV20-1; DNA: TGCAGTGCTAGACTAGTCGGGTACGAGCAGTACTTC; CDR3: CSARLVGYEQYF
size: few; J: TRBJ2-1; D: TRBD1; V: TRBV4-3; DNA: TGCGCCAGCAGCCAAGAAGCGGACAGGTACAATGAGCAGTTCTTC; CDR3: CASSQEADRYNEQFF
size: .; J: TRBJ2-7; D: TRBD2; V: TRBV12-3/TRBV12-4; DNA: TGTGCCAGCAGTGGAATAGCGGGGTATTACGAGCAGTACTTC; CDR3: CASSGIAGYYEQYF
size: .; J: TRBJ2-2; D: .; V: TRBV12-3/TRBV12-4; DNA: TGTGCCAGCAGTTTATTGCGGGACTACACCGGGGAGCTGTTTTTT; CDR3: CASSLLRDYTGELFF
size: few; J: TRBJ2-1; D: TRBD1; V: TRBV5-1; DNA: TGCGCCAGCAGCGACCGGGACAGGAGGTACAATGAGCAGTTCTTC; CDR3: CASSDRDRRYNEQFF
size: .; J: TRBJ2-2; D: .; V: TRBV4-3; DNA: TGCGCCAGCAGCCAAGATGCGGGTTTGGGCGGGGAGCTGTTTTTT; CDR3: CASSQDAGLGGELFF
size: once; J: TRBJ2-7; D: TRBD2; V: TRBV18; DNA: TGTGCCAGCTCCCCGGGTTCTAGCGGGGGGCCCCATGCATACGAGCAGTACTTC; CDR3: CASSPGSSGGPHAYEQYF
size: .; J: TRBJ2-7; D: TRBD2; V: TRBV6-2/TRBV6-3; DNA: TGTGCCAGCAGAGGACTAGCGGGACAGTATGCCGAGCAGTACTTC; CDR3: CASRGLAGQYAEQYF
size: .; J: TRBJ1-1; D: .; V: TRBV11-2; DNA: TGTGCCAGCAGCTCCGACCCGGGGATGAACACTGAAGCTTTCTTT; CDR3: CASSSDPGMNTEAFF
size: .; J: TRBJ2-2; D: TRBD2; V: TRBV3-1; DNA: TGTGCCAGCAGCCATAGCGGGGCCCACCGGGAGCTGTTTTTT; CDR3: CASSHSGAHRELFF
size: many; J: TRBJ2-7; D: TRBD2; V: TRBV12-3/TRBV12-4; DNA: TGTGCCAGCAGCACCGGACTAGCGGGAACAGACTTC; CDR3: CASSTGLAGTDF
size: .; J: TRBJ2-1; D: .; V: TRBV7-2; DNA: TGTGCCAGCAGCTTAATCCAAAGGGATGAGCAGTTCTTC; CDR3: CASSLIQRDEQFF
size: .; J: TRBJ1-5; D: .; V: TRBV20-1; DNA: TGCAGTGCTGGCTTTGGGGGGCGGGTAAGGCAGCCCCAGCATTTT; CDR3: CSAGFGGRVRQPQHF
size: .; J: TRBJ2-7; D: TRBD2; V: TRBV3-1; DNA: TGTGCCAGCAGCCCTGGACTAGCGGGAGGGAAGGGCGAGCAGTACTTC; CDR3: CASSPGLAGGKGEQYF
size: few; J: TRBJ2-7; D: .; V: TRBV6-5; DNA: TGTGCCAGCAGTTCAAACGTAGGGGGATACGAGCAGTACTTC; CDR3: CASSSNVGGYEQYF
size: few; J: TRBJ2-2; D: .; V: TRBV7-2; DNA: TGTGCCAGCAGCCGTGACCCTAGGAACACCGGGGAGCTGTTTTTT; CDR3: CASSRDPRNTGELFF
size: .; J: TRBJ2-3; D: .; V: TRBV6-1; DNA: TGTGCCAGCAGTCGCCCCCGGACCACAGGCACAGATACGCAGTATTTT; CDR3: CASSRPRTTGTDTQYF
size: many; J: TRBJ1-4; D: TRBD1; V: TRBV7-9; DNA: TGTGCCAGCAGCTTGCCGGGACAGGGGAGCGAAAAACTGTTTTTT; CDR3: CASSLPGQGSEKLFF
size: .; J: TRBJ2-1; D: TRBD1; V: TRBV7-8; DNA: TGTGCCAGCAGCTTTGGACAGGGTGGGAATGAGCAGTTCTTC; CDR3: CASSFGQGGNEQFF
size: many; J: TRBJ2-7; D: TRBD1; V: TRBV20-1; DNA: TGCAGTGCCCCGGGACAGTCCTCCTACGAGCAGTACTTC; CDR3: CSAPGQSSYEQYF
size: few; J: TRBJ1-5; D: TRBD1; V: TRBV27; DNA: TGTGCCAGCGGCTCGTCCAGGACAGGGAACAATCAGCCCCAGCATTTT; CDR3: CASGSSRTGNNQPQHF
size: many; J: TRBJ2-3; D: .; V: TRBV12-3/TRBV12-4; DNA: TGTGCCACCACACCCGGGATTAGCACAGATACGCAGTATTTT; CDR3: CATTPGISTDTQYF